This T cell receptor beta chain came from a study of beta chain features in type 1 diabetes. Looking at the study overall: Cell yields, gender and age were comparable in patients and healthy donors.

Expressed TCRB transcripts got sequenced, as all isolated RNA was reverse transcribed. Libraries were prepared by immunoSEQ multiplex PCR; TCRdb keeps only in-frame clonotypes and omits some of them. Among hundreds of thousands of clones listed, around 15% were seen once. Purity (above 98%) was reached by all sorted populations. Findings and caveats of the study: For Type 1 diabetes patients, all four CD4+ subsets carried TCRB CDR3s that were moderately but significantly shorter.

With regard to this clone: What it binds is not known.

With 5 bases removed from V and 4 bases from J, the gap between germline ends came to 14 bases. The CDR3 consists of 14 residues. The germline V gene encodes CDR1 MNHNY and CDR2 SVGAGI (reference sequence). The sequenced material came from naive CD4+ T cells from blood. V gene TRBV6-6 combines with J gene TRBJ1-1; tentatively, D is TRBD1 (6 bases). The TCR was taken from a man aged 18 to 29 with type 1 diabetes. As DNA, the CDR3 is TGTGCCAGCAGTCAAGAGGGCAGGGGCACTGAAGCTTTCTTT. This sequence encodes CASSQEGRGTEAFF.